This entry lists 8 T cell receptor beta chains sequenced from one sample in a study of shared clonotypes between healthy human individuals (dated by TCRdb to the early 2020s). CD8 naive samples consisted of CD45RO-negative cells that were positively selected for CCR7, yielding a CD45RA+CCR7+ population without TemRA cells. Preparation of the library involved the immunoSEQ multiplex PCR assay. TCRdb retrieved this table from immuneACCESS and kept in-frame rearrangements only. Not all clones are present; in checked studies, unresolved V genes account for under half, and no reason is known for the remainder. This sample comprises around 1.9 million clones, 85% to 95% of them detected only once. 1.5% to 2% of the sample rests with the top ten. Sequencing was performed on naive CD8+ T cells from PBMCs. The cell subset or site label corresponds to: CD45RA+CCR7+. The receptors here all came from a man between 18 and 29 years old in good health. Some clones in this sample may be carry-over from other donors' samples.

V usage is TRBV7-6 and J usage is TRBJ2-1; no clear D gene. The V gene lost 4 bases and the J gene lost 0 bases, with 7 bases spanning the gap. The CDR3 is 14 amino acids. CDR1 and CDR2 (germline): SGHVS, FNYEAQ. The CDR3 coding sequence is TGTGCCAGCAGCTCCACGAACTCCTACAATGAGCAGTTCTTC. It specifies CASSSTNSYNEQFF.

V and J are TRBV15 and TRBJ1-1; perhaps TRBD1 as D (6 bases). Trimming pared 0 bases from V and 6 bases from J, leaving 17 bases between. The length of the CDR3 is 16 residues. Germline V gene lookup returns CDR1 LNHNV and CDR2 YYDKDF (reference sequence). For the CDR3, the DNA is TGTGCCACCAGCAGAGATCGGCAGGGGATGTTTCCTGAAGCTTTCTTT. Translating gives CATSRDRQGMFPEAFF.

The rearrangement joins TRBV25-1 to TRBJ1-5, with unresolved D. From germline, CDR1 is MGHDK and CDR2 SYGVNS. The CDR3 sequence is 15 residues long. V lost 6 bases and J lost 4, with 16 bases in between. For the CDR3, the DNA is TGTGCCAGCAGGGGAGGTAGCGGATCAAATCAGCCCCAGCATTTT. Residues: CASRGGSGSNQPQHF. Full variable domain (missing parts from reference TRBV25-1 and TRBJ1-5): EADIYQTPRYLVIGTGKKITLECSQTMGHDKMYWYQQDPGMELHLIHYSYGVNSTEKGDLSSESTVSRIRTEHFPLTLESARPSHTSQYLCASRGGSGSNQPQHFGDGTRLSIL.

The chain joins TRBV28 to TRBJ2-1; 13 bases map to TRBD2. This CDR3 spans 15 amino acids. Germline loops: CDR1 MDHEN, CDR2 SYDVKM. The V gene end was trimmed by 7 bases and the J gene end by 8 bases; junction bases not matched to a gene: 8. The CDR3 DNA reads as TGTGCCAGCATCGGACTAGCGGGAGAATTCTATGAGCAGTTCTTC. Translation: CASIGLAGEFYEQFF.

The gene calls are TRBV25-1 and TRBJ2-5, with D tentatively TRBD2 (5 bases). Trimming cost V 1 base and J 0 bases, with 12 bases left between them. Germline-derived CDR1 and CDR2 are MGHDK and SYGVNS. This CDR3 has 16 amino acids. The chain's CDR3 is CASSESSGVYQETQYF. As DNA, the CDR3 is TGTGCCAGCAGTGAATCAAGCGGAGTTTACCAAGAGACCCAGTACTTC.

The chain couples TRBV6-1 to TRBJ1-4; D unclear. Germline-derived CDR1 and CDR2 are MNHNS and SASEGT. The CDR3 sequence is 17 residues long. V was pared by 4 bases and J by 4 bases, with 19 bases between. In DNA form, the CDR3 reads TGTGCCAGCAGTGGGGGAAAGGTCAGGCCCCTTAATGAAAAACTGTTTTTT. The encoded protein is CASSGGKVRPLNEKLFF.

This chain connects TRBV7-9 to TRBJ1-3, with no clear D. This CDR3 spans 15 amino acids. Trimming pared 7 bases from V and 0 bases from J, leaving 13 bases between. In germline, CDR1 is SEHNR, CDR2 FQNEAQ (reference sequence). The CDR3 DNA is TGTGCCAGCATCCCAGACGGAAGCTCTGGAAACACCATATATTTT. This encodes CASIPDGSSGNTIYF.

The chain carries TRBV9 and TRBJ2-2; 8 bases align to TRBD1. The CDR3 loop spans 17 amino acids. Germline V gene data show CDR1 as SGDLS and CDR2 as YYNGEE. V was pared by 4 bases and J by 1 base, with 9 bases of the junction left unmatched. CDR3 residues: CASSQPRQGLNTGELFF. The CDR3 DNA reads TGTGCCAGCAGCCAGCCCCGACAGGGGTTGAACACCGGGGAGCTGTTTTTT.